This entry is about one T cell receptor (beta chain). Its target is unknown. 13 Jbeta primers and 60 Vbeta primers were used for the PCR. Profiling relied on immunoSEQ multiplex PCR, and the TCRdb table lists in-frame clones only, not all of them. Its table records approximately 120,000 clones. The sample comes from a study of cytomegalovirus exposure and HLA in healthy donors. Overall study findings and caveats: Both high specificity and high sensitivity reportedly marked the classifier's diagnosis of cytomegalovirus status.

Donors showed nominal health when sampled, although they likely had unrecorded immune exposures. V dropped 1 base and J dropped 11 bases, with 11 bases sitting between them. Germline assignment: CDR1 SGHAT and CDR2 FQDESV (reference sequence). The CDR3 consists of 12 residues. The receptor was isolated from a man in his late teens or twenties in good health and CMV-seronegative. Sample: PBMCs. V and J are TRBV11-1 and TRBJ1-1, with D hard to call. In nucleotides, the CDR3 is TGTGCCAGCAGCTTAGTCGGAGGGATCGCTTTCTTT. It translates to CASSLVGGIAFF. The entire variable domain, with the rest obtained from reference TRBV11-1 and TRBJ1-1, is as follows: EAEVAQSPRYKITEKSQAVAFWCDPISGHATLYWYRQILGQGPELLVQFQDESVVDDSQLPKDRFSAERLKGVDSTLKIQPAELGDSAMYLCASSLVGGIAFFGQGTRLTVV.